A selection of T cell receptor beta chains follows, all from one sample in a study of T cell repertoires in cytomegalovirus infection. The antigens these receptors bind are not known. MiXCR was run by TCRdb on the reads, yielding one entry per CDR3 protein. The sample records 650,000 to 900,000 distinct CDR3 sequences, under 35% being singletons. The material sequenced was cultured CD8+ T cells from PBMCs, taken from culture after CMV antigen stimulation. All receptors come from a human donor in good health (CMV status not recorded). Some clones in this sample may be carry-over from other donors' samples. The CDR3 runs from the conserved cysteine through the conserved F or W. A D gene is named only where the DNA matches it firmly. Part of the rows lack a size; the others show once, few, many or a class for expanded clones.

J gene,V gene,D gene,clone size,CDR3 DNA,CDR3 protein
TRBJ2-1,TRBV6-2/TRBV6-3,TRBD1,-,TGTGCCAGCAGTTACTGGGGACAGGGGATGTACAATGAGCAGTTCTTC,CASSYWGQGMYNEQFF
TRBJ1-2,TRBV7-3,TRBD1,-,TGTGCCAGCAGCTTAAGTCCCAGGGGGCGGATTTTATATGGCTACACCTTC,CASSLSPRGRILYGYTF
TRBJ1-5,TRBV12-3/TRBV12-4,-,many,TGTGCCAGCAGTTTCGGACGGTTCCCGCATTTT,CASSFGRFPHF
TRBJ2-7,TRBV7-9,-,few,TGTGCCAGCAGCTCGGGACTCCGGGGGCAGTACTTC,CASSSGLRGQYF
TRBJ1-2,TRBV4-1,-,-,TGCGCCAGCAGCCAAGATTCCCGTAGTGGCTACACCTTC,CASSQDSRSGYTF
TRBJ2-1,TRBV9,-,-,TGTGCCAGCAGCGCGGGCCCTATTTACAATGAGCAGTTCTTC,CASSAGPIYNEQFF
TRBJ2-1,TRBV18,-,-,TGTGCCAGCTCACCTCCTTGGGCCTCTCAACTTTCCTACAATGAGCAGTTCTTC,CASSPPWASQLSYNEQFF
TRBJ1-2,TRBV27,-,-,TGTGCCAGCAGTTCTATGGGCCGAAACTATGGCTACACCTTC,CASSSMGRNYGYTF
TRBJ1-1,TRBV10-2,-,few,TGCGCCAGCACGTCATTCCCTGAAGCTTTCTTT,CASTSFPEAFF
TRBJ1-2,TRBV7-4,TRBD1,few,TGTGCCGGGATACAGGGGTACTATGGCTACACCTTC,CAGIQGYYGYTF
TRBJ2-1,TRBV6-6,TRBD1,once,TGTGTCAGCAGTAAGGACAGGGGACAGTTCTTC,CVSSKDRGQFF
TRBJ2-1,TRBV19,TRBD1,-,TGTGCCAGTAGTATTGCCCGGTCGTTAGGGGGCCTGTACAATGAGCAGTTCTTC,CASSIARSLGGLYNEQFF
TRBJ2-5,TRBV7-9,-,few,TGTGCCAGCAGCCCAGTGTCGGGGGTGCGAGAGACCCAGTACTTC,CASSPVSGVRETQYF
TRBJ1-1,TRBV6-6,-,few,TGTGCCAGCAGTTACATGGAAGGGTCGGGCACTGAAGCTTTCTTT,CASSYMEGSGTEAFF
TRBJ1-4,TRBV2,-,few,TGTGCCAGCAGTGAACTCTTAAGCCGACAAGACGTAGCAACTAATGAAAAACTGTTTTTT,CASSELLSRQDVATNEKLFF
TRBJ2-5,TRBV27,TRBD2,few,TGTGCCAGCAGTACCGGACTAGCGGGGCCGAAAGAGACCCAGTACTTC,CASSTGLAGPKETQYF
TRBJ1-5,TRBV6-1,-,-,TGTGCCAGCAGGAGCAATCAGCCCCAGCATTTT,CASRSNQPQHF
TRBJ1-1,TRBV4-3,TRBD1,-,TGCGCCAGCACCCCCGGGACAGGGAAAACTGAAGCTTTCTTT,CASTPGTGKTEAFF